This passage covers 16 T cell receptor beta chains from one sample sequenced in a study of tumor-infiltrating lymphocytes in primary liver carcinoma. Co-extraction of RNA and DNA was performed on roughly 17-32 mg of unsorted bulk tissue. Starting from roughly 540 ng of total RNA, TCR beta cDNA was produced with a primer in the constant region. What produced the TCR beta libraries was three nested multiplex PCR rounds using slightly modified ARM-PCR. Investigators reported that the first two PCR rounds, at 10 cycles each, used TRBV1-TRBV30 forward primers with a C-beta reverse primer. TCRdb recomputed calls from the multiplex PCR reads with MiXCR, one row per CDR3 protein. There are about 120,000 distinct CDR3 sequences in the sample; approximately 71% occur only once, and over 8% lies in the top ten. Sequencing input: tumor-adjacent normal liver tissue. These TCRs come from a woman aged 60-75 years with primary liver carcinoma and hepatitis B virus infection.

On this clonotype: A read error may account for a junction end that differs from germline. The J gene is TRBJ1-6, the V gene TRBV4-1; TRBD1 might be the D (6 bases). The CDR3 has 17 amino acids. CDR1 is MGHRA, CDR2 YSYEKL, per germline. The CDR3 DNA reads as TGCGCCAGCAGCAAAGAAACAGGGAGCTCCTATATTTCACCCCTCCACTTT. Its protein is CASSKETGSSYISPLHF.

For the CDR3, the DNA is TGTGCCTACAGCTTTACCCCACTGAGGAGCCTCTACAATGAGCAGTTCTTC. This gives the protein CAYSFTPLRSLYNEQFF. V usage is TRBV11-2 and J usage is TRBJ2-1; D is unclear. Per germline, CDR1 SGHAT and CDR2 FQNNGV. This CDR3 region has 17 residues. Trimming took off 11 bases at V and 3 bases at J, with 26 bases between the two ends.

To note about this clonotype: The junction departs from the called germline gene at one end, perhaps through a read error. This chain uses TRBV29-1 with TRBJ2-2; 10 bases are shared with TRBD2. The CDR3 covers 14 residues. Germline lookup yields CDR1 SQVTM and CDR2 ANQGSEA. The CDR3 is CSVRASGSTGELFF. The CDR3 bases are TGCAGCGTTCGGGCTAGCGGGAGTACCGGGGAGTTGTTTTTT.

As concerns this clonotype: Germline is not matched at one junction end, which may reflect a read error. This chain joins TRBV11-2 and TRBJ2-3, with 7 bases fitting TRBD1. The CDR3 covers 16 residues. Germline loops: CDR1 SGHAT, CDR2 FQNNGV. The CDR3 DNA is TGTCCCAGCAGCACAAGACAGGGTAGTGGTACAGATACGCAGTATTTT. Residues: CPSSTRQGSGTDTQYF. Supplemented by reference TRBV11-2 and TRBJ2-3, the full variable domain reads EAGVAQSPRYKIIEKRQSVAFWCNPISGHATLYWYQQILGQGPKLLIQFQNNGVVDDSQLPKDRFSAERLKGVDSTLKIQPAKLEDSAVYLCPSSTRQGSGTDTQYFGPGTRLTVL.

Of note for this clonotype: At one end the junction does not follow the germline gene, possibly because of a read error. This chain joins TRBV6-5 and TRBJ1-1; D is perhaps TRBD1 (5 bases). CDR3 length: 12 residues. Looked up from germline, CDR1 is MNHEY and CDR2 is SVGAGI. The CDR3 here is CTSSSGNIEAFF. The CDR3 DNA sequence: TGTACCAGCAGTTCAGGGAACATTGAAGCTTTCTTT.

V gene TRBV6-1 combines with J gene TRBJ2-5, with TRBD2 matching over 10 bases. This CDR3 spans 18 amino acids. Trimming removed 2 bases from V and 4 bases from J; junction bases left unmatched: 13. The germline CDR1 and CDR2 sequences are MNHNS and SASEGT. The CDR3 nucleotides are TGTGCCAGCAGTGAAAGAGTTCTAGCGGGAGACCTTATAGAGACCCAGTACTTC. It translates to CASSERVLAGDLIETQYF.

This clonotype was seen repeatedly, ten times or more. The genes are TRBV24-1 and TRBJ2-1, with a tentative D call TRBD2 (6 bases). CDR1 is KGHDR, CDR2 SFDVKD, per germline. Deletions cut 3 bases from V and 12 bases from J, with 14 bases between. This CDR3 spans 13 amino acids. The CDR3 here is CATSDRDSTGQFF. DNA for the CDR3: TGTGCCACCAGTGATCGGGACTCCACCGGGCAGTTCTTC.

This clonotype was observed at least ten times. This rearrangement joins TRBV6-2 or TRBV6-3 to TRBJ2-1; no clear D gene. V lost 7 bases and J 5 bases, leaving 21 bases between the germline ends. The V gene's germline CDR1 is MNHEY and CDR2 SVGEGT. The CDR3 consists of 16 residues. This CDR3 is CASKTSVNIRDNEQFF. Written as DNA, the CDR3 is TGTGCCAGCAAAACTTCGGTGAACATCCGGGACAATGAGCAGTTCTTC.

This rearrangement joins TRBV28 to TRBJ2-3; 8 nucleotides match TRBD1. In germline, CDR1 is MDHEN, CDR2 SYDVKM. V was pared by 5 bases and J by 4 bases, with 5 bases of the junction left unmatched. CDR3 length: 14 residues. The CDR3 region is CASSIGQGADTQYF. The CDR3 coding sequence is TGTGCCAGCAGTATTGGACAGGGTGCAGATACGCAGTATTTT.

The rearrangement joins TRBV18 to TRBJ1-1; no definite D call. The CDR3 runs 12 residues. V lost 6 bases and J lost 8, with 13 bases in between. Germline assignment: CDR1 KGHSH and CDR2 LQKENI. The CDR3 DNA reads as TGTGCCAGCTCGCTTAATGGCAGGGAAGCTTTCTTT. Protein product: CASSLNGREAFF. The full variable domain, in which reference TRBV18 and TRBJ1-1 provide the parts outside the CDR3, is NAGVMQNPRHLVRRRGQEARLRCSPMKGHSHVYWYRQLPEEGLKFMVYLQKENIIDESGMPKERFSAEFPKEGPSILRIQQVVRGDSAAYFCASSLNGREAFFGQGTRLTVV.

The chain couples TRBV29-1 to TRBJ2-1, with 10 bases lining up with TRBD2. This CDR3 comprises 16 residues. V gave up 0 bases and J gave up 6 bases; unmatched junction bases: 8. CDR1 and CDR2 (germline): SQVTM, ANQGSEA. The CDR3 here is CSVEDRLAGQGNEQFF. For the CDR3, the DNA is TGCAGCGTTGAAGATAGACTAGCGGGTCAGGGCAATGAGCAGTTCTTC.

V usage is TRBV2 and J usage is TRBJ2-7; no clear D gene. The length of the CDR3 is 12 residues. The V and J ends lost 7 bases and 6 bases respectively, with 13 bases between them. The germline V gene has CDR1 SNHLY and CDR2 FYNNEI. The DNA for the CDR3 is TGTGCCAGCATCCCCCGACGGCTCGAGCAGTACTTC. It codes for CASIPRRLEQYF.

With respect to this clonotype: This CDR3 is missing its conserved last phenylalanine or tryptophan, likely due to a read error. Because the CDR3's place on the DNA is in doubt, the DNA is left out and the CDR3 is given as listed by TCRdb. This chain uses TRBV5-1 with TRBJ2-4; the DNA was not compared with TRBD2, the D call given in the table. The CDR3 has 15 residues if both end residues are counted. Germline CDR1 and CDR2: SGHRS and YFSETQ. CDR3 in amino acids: CASTETSGTKNIRYL.

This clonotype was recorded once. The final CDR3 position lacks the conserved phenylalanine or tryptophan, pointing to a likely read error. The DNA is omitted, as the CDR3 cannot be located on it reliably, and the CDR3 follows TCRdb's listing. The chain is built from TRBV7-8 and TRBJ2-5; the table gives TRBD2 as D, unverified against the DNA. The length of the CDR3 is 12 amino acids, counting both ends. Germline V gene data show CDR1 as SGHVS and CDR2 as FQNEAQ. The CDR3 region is CGSSLGGDYGYL.

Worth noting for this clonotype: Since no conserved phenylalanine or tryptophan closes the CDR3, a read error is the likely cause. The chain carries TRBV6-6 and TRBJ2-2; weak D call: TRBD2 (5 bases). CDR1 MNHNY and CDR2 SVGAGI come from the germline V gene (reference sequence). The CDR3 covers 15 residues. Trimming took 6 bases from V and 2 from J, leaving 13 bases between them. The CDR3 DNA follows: TGTGCCAGCAGACACGGGAAATTAAACACCGGGGAGCTGTTTTCT. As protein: CASRHGKLNTGELFS.

CDR3 region: CASSAGDGGISPLHF. The CDR3 region has the DNA TGTGCCAGCAGCGCCGGGGACGGTGGGATCTCACCCCTCCACTTT. The V gene is TRBV9, the J gene TRBJ1-6, with D perhaps TRBD1 (5 bases). The CDR3 is 15 residues long. V lost 3 bases to trimming and J lost 10 bases, with 17 bases between them. Germline-derived CDR1 and CDR2 are SGDLS and YYNGEE.